A selection of T cell receptor beta chains follows, all from one sample in a study of spatial heterogeneity in lung cancer. TCRdb reanalysed the 5' RACE reads using MiXCR and keeps one entry per CDR3 protein. The data show 25,000 to 30,000 distinct CDR3 sequences, roughly 6% seen once. Sequencing used PBMCs, obtained at follow-up. These receptors came from a male donor with early-stage non-small cell lung cancer. The CDR3 runs from the conserved cysteine through the conserved F or W. A D gene is named only where the DNA matches it firmly. Size values are once, few and many counts, or a class for expanded clones, and some rows have none.

j_call v_call d_call clone_size cdr3_aa cdr3_nt
TRBJ2-3 TRBV6-2/TRBV6-3 - few CASGGSLPGDTQYF TGTGCCAGCGGGGGGTCTCTCCCCGGAGATACGCAGTATTTT
TRBJ1-2 TRBV6-5 - many CASSYSVWGNYGYTF TGTGCCAGCAGTTACTCGGTTTGGGGGAACTATGGCTACACCTTC
TRBJ2-2 TRBV27 - many CASNTIRGTGELFF TGTGCCAGCAATACGATCCGGGGCACCGGGGAGCTGTTTTTT
TRBJ2-1 TRBV5-5 TRBD2 many CASSLTTSENEQFF TGTGCCAGCAGCTTGACTACTAGCGAGAATGAGCAGTTCTTC
TRBJ1-1 TRBV10-3 - once CAISPDLTANTEAFF TGTGCCATCAGTCCCGATTTGACGGCGAACACTGAAGCTTTCTTT
TRBJ2-5 TRBV20-1 TRBD2 medium-sized CSAPNSGGEQETQYF TGCAGTGCACCGAATAGCGGGGGGGAGCAAGAGACCCAGTACTTC
TRBJ2-1 TRBV14 - - CASSQSGIQQFF TGTGCCAGCAGCCAATCCGGGATCCAGCAGTTCTTC
TRBJ2-5 TRBV11-2 TRBD2 many CASSLEAGAGTQYF TGTGCCAGCAGCTTAGAGGCGGGAGCTGGGACCCAGTACTTC
TRBJ2-5 TRBV12-3/TRBV12-4 - many CASGASPETQYF TGTGCCAGCGGGGCTAGTCCAGAGACCCAGTACTTC
TRBJ2-1 TRBV20-1 TRBD1 few CSALQQGFSYNEQFF TGCAGTGCCCTACAACAGGGGTTTTCCTACAATGAGCAGTTCTTC
TRBJ2-3 TRBV20-1 TRBD1 many CSANRGRLGADTQYF TGCAGTGCTAACAGGGGGCGCTTGGGGGCAGATACGCAGTATTTT
TRBJ2-4 TRBV7-9 - many CASSPTGTAKNIQYF TGTGCCAGCAGCCCGACCGGGACAGCCAAAAACATTCAGTACTTC
TRBJ2-3 TRBV29-1 - many CSVGGQSVADTQYF TGCAGCGTCGGGGGGCAGTCCGTCGCAGATACGCAGTATTTT
TRBJ2-3 TRBV24-1 - many CATEGSAGDTQYF TGTGCCACCGAGGGGTCCGCTGGGGATACGCAGTATTTT
TRBJ1-5 TRBV7-2 - many CASSLVAGPSNQPQHF TGTGCCAGCAGCTTAGTGGCGGGCCCTAGCAATCAGCCCCAGCATTTT
TRBJ1-1 TRBV7-2 - few CASSLTGNTEAFF TGTGCCAGCAGCTTAACAGGGAACACTGAAGCTTTCTTT
TRBJ2-5 TRBV9 - many CASSVAGTQETQYF TGTGCCAGCAGCGTAGCGGGAACCCAAGAGACCCAGTACTTC
TRBJ1-1 TRBV10-3 TRBD1 many CAISGTGRLGTEAFF TGTGCCATCAGCGGGACAGGGAGGCTTGGGACTGAAGCTTTCTTT
TRBJ1-2 TRBV27 TRBD1 - CASSSRTGWGYGYTF TGTGCCAGCAGTTCCAGGACAGGGTGGGGCTATGGCTACACCTTC
TRBJ1-6 TRBV9 - - CASSPANNSPLHF TGTGCCAGCAGCCCCGCCAATAATTCACCCCTCCACTTT
TRBJ1-1 TRBV4-2 TRBD1 many CASSQGQGAIGAFF TGTGCCAGCAGCCAAGGACAGGGGGCAATCGGAGCTTTCTTT
TRBJ2-7 TRBV9 TRBD2 many CASSVKTGTSLGEQYF TGTGCCAGCAGCGTAAAAACCGGGACTAGTCTTGGCGAGCAGTACTTC
TRBJ1-2 TRBV29-1 TRBD1 many CSAGDRGYSMGYTF TGCAGCGCTGGGGACAGGGGGTATTCTATGGGCTACACCTTC
TRBJ2-2 TRBV10-3 TRBD2 many CAISLSTSAGELFF TGTGCCATCAGCCTATCCACTAGCGCCGGGGAGCTGTTTTTT
TRBJ2-1 TRBV30 TRBD2 many CAWSLAGAQFF TGTGCCTGGAGTTTAGCGGGAGCCCAGTTCTTC
TRBJ1-5 TRBV20-1 - - CSARETANQPQHF TGCAGTGCTAGAGAGACGGCCAATCAGCCCCAGCATTTT
TRBJ1-1 TRBV28 - many CATLPPRGFDTEAFF TGTGCCACCCTCCCCCCACGGGGTTTCGACACTGAAGCTTTCTTT
TRBJ2-3 TRBV20-1 - few CSARGLTSTDTQYF TGCAGTGCTAGGGGTTTAACTAGCACAGATACGCAGTATTTT
TRBJ1-2 TRBV20-1 - many CSARADALYGYTF TGCAGTGCTAGAGCGGACGCACTGTATGGCTACACCTTC
TRBJ1-1 TRBV5-1 TRBD1 many CASSLGDRRANTEAFF TGCGCCAGCAGCTTGGGGGACAGGCGGGCGAACACTGAAGCTTTCTTT
TRBJ1-6 TRBV28 - many CASSPLDLSNSPLHF TGTGCCAGCAGCCCTCTTGACCTTTCCAATTCACCCCTCCACTTT
TRBJ2-7 TRBV19 TRBD2 few CASSATSGGYEQYF TGTGCCAGTAGTGCTACTAGCGGCGGCTACGAGCAGTACTTC
TRBJ1-5 TRBV27 - many CASKDTLSNQPQHF TGTGCCAGCAAGGACACCTTGAGCAATCAGCCCCAGCATTTT
TRBJ1-1 TRBV11-3 - many CASSRYMVNTEAFF TGTGCCAGCAGTCGCTATATGGTGAACACTGAAGCTTTCTTT
TRBJ2-5 TRBV30 - few CAWRLAQETQYF TGTGCCTGGAGACTAGCACAAGAGACCCAGTACTTC
TRBJ2-1 TRBV7-6 - - CASSPRREGARSYNEQFF TGTGCCAGCAGCCCCCGAAGGGAAGGGGCGAGGTCCTACAATGAGCAGTTCTTC
TRBJ2-3 TRBV2 - many CASSDARGRTDTQYF TGTGCCAGCAGTGATGCGCGGGGTCGCACAGATACGCAGTATTTT
TRBJ1-1 TRBV10-3 TRBD1 many CAISGDRESNTEAFF TGTGCCATCAGTGGGGACAGGGAATCGAACACTGAAGCTTTCTTT
TRBJ1-1 TRBV2 - many CASSERGAGATEAFF TGTGCCAGCAGTGAGCGGGGGGCAGGGGCCACTGAAGCTTTCTTT
TRBJ1-1 TRBV18 - few CAIVDTNEAFF TGTGCCATCGTCGACACAAATGAAGCTTTCTTT
TRBJ1-2 TRBV25-1 - few CVSSEFGRANYGYTF TGTGTCAGCAGTGAATTTGGCAGAGCTAACTATGGCTACACCTTC
TRBJ1-2 TRBV7-6 - many CASSKTEGRDGYTF TGTGCCAGCAGCAAAACGGAAGGGAGGGATGGCTACACCTTC
TRBJ2-1 TRBV24-1 - - CATSDKGLLRYNEQFF TGTGCCACCAGTGATAAGGGTTTACTACGCTACAATGAGCAGTTCTTC
TRBJ2-3 TRBV5-6 TRBD2 many CASSLEGGRSTDTQYF TGTGCCAGCAGCTTGGAGGGCGGGAGGTCCACAGATACGCAGTATTTT
TRBJ2-1 TRBV20-1 TRBD2 few CSASGGSSYNEQFF TGCAGTGCTAGCGGCGGGAGCTCCTACAATGAGCAGTTCTTC
TRBJ2-5 TRBV29-1 - many CSIGQSQETQYF TGCAGCATCGGACAGTCCCAAGAGACCCAGTACTTC
TRBJ2-7 TRBV20-1 - few CSARIGLEAYEQYF TGCAGTGCTAGAATTGGACTTGAGGCCTACGAGCAGTACTTC
TRBJ2-3 TRBV10-3 - - CAISESGALSTDTQYF TGTGCCATCAGTGAATCGGGGGCCCTTAGCACAGATACGCAGTATTTT
TRBJ2-1 TRBV29-1 - many CSVTSTGYNEQFF TGCAGCGTTACTAGTACAGGTTACAATGAGCAGTTCTTC